Detailed here is one T cell receptor (beta chain). This sample was taken from a study of CD8+ T cells in alopecia areata. Germline values: CDR1 LNHNV, CDR2 YYDKDF (reference sequence). The CDR3 sequence is 13 residues long. V lost 8 bases to trimming and J lost 1 base, with 9 bases between them. cDNA reverse transcribed from extracted RNA served as the sequencing template. The protocol was immunoSEQ multiplex PCR, while the TCRdb copy is restricted to in-frame clones and leaves out a portion. Found here are more than 110,000 clones, roughly 62% of them singletons; the top ten hold under 8%. The TCR sequence derives from a human donor with alopecia areata. The V call is TRBV15, the J call TRBJ1-5, with D unclear. The sequencing here drew on CD4+ T cells sorted from blood, taken at week 0. The CDR3 nucleotides are TGTGCCACCTCGGTGGGCAGCAATCAGCCCCAGCATTTT. Amino acids: CATSVGSNQPQHF.